A selection of T cell receptor beta chains follows, all from one sample in a study of blood T cell repertoires in COVID-19. Profiled with immunoSEQ multiplex PCR; TCRdb holds only in-frame clones, not every one. The data contain around 60,000 clones, approximately 80% of them singletons. Sample: peripheral blood. The receptors originated from a man older than 75 with acute or convalescent COVID-19. Both conserved end residues are part of each CDR3. Fields, in order: clone size, V gene, J gene, D gene, CDR3 protein, CDR3 DNA. The D gene is left open where the match is weak. Only some rows state a clone size, as once, few, many or a class for expanded clones.

abundance: .
v_gene: TRBV19
j_gene: TRBJ1-5
d_gene: TRBD1
CDR3aa: CASSKGHGTGTGGTNQPQHF
CDR3nt: TGTGCCAGTAGTAAAGGGCACGGGACGGGGACAGGTGGGACCAATCAGCCCCAGCATTTT

abundance: .
v_gene: TRBV7-2
j_gene: TRBJ1-5
d_gene: .
CDR3aa: CASSLDFRDYQPQHF
CDR3nt: TGTGCCAGCAGCTTAGATTTCAGGGACTATCAGCCCCAGCATTTT

abundance: few
v_gene: TRBV6-2/TRBV6-3
j_gene: TRBJ2-3
d_gene: .
CDR3aa: CASSYGHQGGPDTQYF
CDR3nt: TGTGCCAGCAGTTACGGACACCAGGGGGGTCCAGATACGCAGTATTTT

abundance: .
v_gene: TRBV3-1/TRBV3-2
j_gene: TRBJ1-1
d_gene: TRBD1
CDR3aa: CASSQDLGGAAFF
CDR3nt: TGTGCCAGCAGCCAAGATCTAGGGGGCGCGGCTTTCTTT

abundance: .
v_gene: TRBV5-5
j_gene: TRBJ1-3
d_gene: .
CDR3aa: CASSLVGGSGNTIYF
CDR3nt: TGTGCCAGCAGCTTGGTGGGAGGCTCTGGAAACACCATATATTTT

abundance: .
v_gene: TRBV24-1
j_gene: TRBJ1-1
d_gene: .
CDR3aa: CATSDLYDTEDRHKNTEAFF
CDR3nt: TGTGCCACCAGTGATTTGTATGATACAGAGGACAGACATAAGAACACTGAAGCTTTCTTT

abundance: .
v_gene: TRBV3-1/TRBV3-2
j_gene: TRBJ1-3
d_gene: .
CDR3aa: CASSLAGQFSSGNTIYF
CDR3nt: TGTGCCAGCAGCCTGGCCGGACAGTTCAGCTCTGGAAACACCATATATTTT

abundance: few
v_gene: TRBV6-5
j_gene: TRBJ2-7
d_gene: .
CDR3aa: CASSLLGVNYEQYF
CDR3nt: TGTGCCAGCAGTCTACTCGGGGTTAACTACGAGCAGTACTTC

abundance: .
v_gene: TRBV20-1
j_gene: TRBJ1-2
d_gene: .
CDR3aa: CSASFQGRDYGYTF
CDR3nt: TGCAGTGCTAGTTTCCAGGGTCGAGACTATGGCTACACCTTC

abundance: .
v_gene: TRBV18
j_gene: TRBJ2-7
d_gene: .
CDR3aa: CASSRTNPDEQYF
CDR3nt: TGTGCCAGCTCTCGGACAAATCCTGACGAGCAGTACTTC